A selection of T cell receptor beta chains follows, all from one sample in a study of regulatory T cells in long-lasting Graves disease. MiXCR, applied by TCRdb to the multiplex PCR reads, yields one record per CDR3 protein. This table has a few hundred thousand distinct CDR3 sequences, 10% to 15% appearing once. This sample was also put to use in a study of T cells in Graves' hyperthyroidism and ophthalmopathy.

The sample was peripheral blood mononuclear cells (PBMCs), taken at new diagnosis, from a patient treated with antithyroid drugs. These receptors came from a woman between 18 and 29 years old with Graves disease. CDR3s include the opening cysteine and the closing phenylalanine or tryptophan. A D gene is named only where the DNA matches it firmly. Where a row states a size, it is once, few, many or the class of an expanded clone; other rows omit it.

V	D	J	size	DNA	CDR3
TRBV7-9	TRBD2	TRBJ2-3	many	TGTGCCAGCAGCATGGGACTAGCGGCTACAGATACGCAGTATTTT	CASSMGLAATDTQYF
TRBV7-8	.	TRBJ2-1	few	TGTGCCAGCAGCTTAGGGAGGGCGGTGTTAATAGATGAGCAGTTCTTC	CASSLGRAVLIDEQFF
TRBV27	.	TRBJ2-2	many	TGTGCCAGCAGGTCACTTTACAGGACGAACACCGGGGAGCTGTTTTTT	CASRSLYRTNTGELFF
TRBV28	TRBD2	TRBJ2-1	many	TGTGCCAGCAGTCATGGACTAGCGGGATCCTACAATGAGCAGTTCTTC	CASSHGLAGSYNEQFF
TRBV5-4	.	TRBJ1-5	few	TGTGCCAGCAGACAGGGACTAATGGGTTGCAATCAGCCCCAGCATTTT	CASRQGLMGCNQPQHF
TRBV4-1	TRBD2	TRBJ2-5	.	TGCGCCAGCAGCCCAGGGACTAGCGGGGGGCTGTTTGAGACCCAGTACTTC	CASSPGTSGGLFETQYF
TRBV12-3/TRBV12-4	TRBD1	TRBJ2-2	many	TGTGCCAGCAGTTTCTCCGGGACAGGGTACACCGGGGAGCTGTTTTTT	CASSFSGTGYTGELFF
TRBV6-1	.	TRBJ2-2	.	TGTGCCAGCTCTTTTTTCCGTTTTGAGTCCGGGGAGCTGTTTTTT	CASSFFRFESGELFF
TRBV24-1	TRBD2	TRBJ2-2	.	TGTGCCACCAGTGATTTGCCGGGGACTAGCGGCACCGGGGAGCTGTTTTTT	CATSDLPGTSGTGELFF
TRBV30	.	TRBJ1-1	.	TGTGCCTGGAGTCAGAAGGACACTGAAGCTTTCTTT	CAWSQKDTEAFF
TRBV20-1	.	TRBJ2-1	many	TGCAGTGCTTGGGACCCCGGTTCCTACAATGAGCAGTTCTTC	CSAWDPGSYNEQFF
TRBV7-3	.	TRBJ2-2	few	TGTGCCTGCAGGGGAGGGCCGGACACCGGGGAGCTGTTTTTT	CACRGGPDTGELFF
TRBV7-9	.	TRBJ2-5	many	TGTGCCAGCAGCTCCCCCTCACGACGGGAGACCCAGTACTTC	CASSSPSRRETQYF
TRBV6-5	.	TRBJ1-4	.	TGTGCCAGCAGTTACTCGCGAGACCTTGCTAATGAAAAACTGTTTTTT	CASSYSRDLANEKLFF
TRBV7-2	TRBD1	TRBJ2-1	many	TGTGCCAGCAGAATTCTGGGGACAGGTGGCAATGAGCAGTTCTTC	CASRILGTGGNEQFF
TRBV27	.	TRBJ1-6	many	TGTGCCAGCAGTTCGATGTGGAACTCCTATAATTCACCCCTCCACTTT	CASSSMWNSYNSPLHF
TRBV12-3/TRBV12-4	.	TRBJ2-2	many	TGTGCCAGCATCTCCCCGTTCGAGGCCGGGGAGCTGTTTTTT	CASISPFEAGELFF